The 29 T cell receptor beta chains below were found in one sample sequenced in a study of Ad26.COV2.S vaccination and SARS-CoV-2 variants. Treatment reported: 15 to 20 received Ad26.COV2.S at low or high dose, single or two shots; about 5 received placebo; per-sample allocation not given. All samples were drawn on day 63, counting from the first vaccine or placebo injection. Measured with immunoSEQ multiplex PCR; TCRdb has only the in-frame clones, and not every one. The top ten hold over 1.3% of the sample, which has about 680,000 clones, more than 80% seen once. The source material was peripheral blood, sampled in a trial of Ad26.COV2.S vaccine versus placebo. The source of these receptors is a person aged 18-60 years who received the Ad26.COV2.S COVID-19 vaccine or a placebo.

The count of this clone is one. The rearrangement joins TRBV6-5 to TRBJ2-3, with D perhaps matching TRBD1 (5 bases). Germline values: CDR1 MNHEY, CDR2 SVGAGI. This CDR3 region has 15 residues. The V end lost 2 bases, the J end lost 11 bases, and 20 bases lay between the germline ends. The CDR3 loop reads CASSYGLHSGMEQYF. CDR3 sequence (DNA): TGTGCCAGCAGTTACGGCCTACATTCAGGGATGGAGCAGTATTTT.

Notes on this clone: Additional DNA sequences in this sample encode the identical CDR3. This chain links TRBV3-1 (or the pseudogene TRBV3-2) with TRBJ1-1, with D unclear. The germline V gene has CDR1 LGHDT and CDR2 YNNKEL (reference sequence). Trimming removed 1 base from V and 1 base from J, with 4 bases in between. This CDR3 is built from 13 residues. CDR3 coding DNA: TGTGCCAGCAGCCAAGGACCGAACACTGAAGCTTTCTTT. It is translated as CASSQGPNTEAFF.

The chain joins TRBV6-5 to TRBJ2-1; TRBD1 matches 12 bases. Trimming took 4 bases from V and 11 from J; bases not matched to a gene: 6. The CDR3 is 14 amino acids. CDR1 and CDR2 (germline): MNHEY, SVGAGI. CDR3 sequence reads: CASSWGTGGVKQFF. The CDR3 DNA reads as TGTGCCAGCAGTTGGGGGACAGGGGGCGTTAAGCAGTTCTTC.

The V gene is TRBV11-2, the J gene TRBJ2-3; tentative D call: TRBD1 (6 bases). The V end lost 5 bases, the J end lost 2 bases, and 11 bases lay between the germline ends. Germline CDR1 and CDR2: SGHAT and FQNNGV. This CDR3 is 14 amino acids long. The CDR3 spells CASSAGALTDTQYF. The CDR3, as DNA: TGTGCCAGCAGCGCAGGGGCCCTCACAGATACGCAGTATTTT. The whole variable domain, remainder taken from reference TRBV11-2 and TRBJ2-3, is EAGVAQSPRYKIIEKRQSVAFWCNPISGHATLYWYQQILGQGPKLLIQFQNNGVVDDSQLPKDRFSAERLKGVDSTLKIQPAKLEDSAVYLCASSAGALTDTQYFGPGTRLTVL.

CDR3 bases: TGTGCCAGCAGTTTCTCGGGAACCGAGCAGTACTTC. As protein: CASSFSGTEQYF. V gene TRBV12-3 or TRBV12-4 combines with J gene TRBJ2-7, with D maybe TRBD2 (5 bases). This CDR3 has 12 amino acids. V was clipped by 3 bases and J by 6 bases, with 9 bases between them.

The chain employs TRBV2 and TRBJ2-1; D could derive from TRBD1 or TRBD2 (5 bases each). CDR1 is SNHLY and CDR2 is FYNNEI in the germline V gene. There are 13 residues in the CDR3. The V gene lost 7 bases and the J gene lost 4 bases, with 11 bases spanning the gap. The CDR3 DNA reads TGTGCCAGCACTTCGGGACCATACAATGAGCAGTTCTTC. Encoded protein: CASTSGPYNEQFF. Supplemented by reference TRBV2 and TRBJ2-1, the full variable domain reads EPEVTQTPSHQVTQMGQEVILRCVPISNHLYFYWYRQILGQKVEFLVSFYNNEISEKSEIFDDQFSVERPDGSNFTLKIRSTKLEDSAMYFCASTSGPYNEQFFGPGTRLTVL.

The CDR3 loop is CASSPLTGTNIQYF. The CDR3 DNA reads TGTGCCAGCTCACCATTGACAGGGACAAACATTCAGTACTTC. This chain connects TRBV18 to TRBJ2-4; TRBD1 aligns across 7 bases. The CDR3 contains 14 residues. Germline loops: CDR1 KGHSH, CDR2 LQKENI. The V segment lost 2 bases and the J segment 6 bases; nucleotides outside the gene matches: 4.

This chain connects TRBV7-2 to TRBJ1-5; 9 bases agree with TRBD1. J lost 4 bases, V lost 5 bases, and 6 bases had no gene match. The CDR3 sequence is 15 residues long. Germline V gives CDR1 SGHTA, CDR2 FQGNSA. CDR3 sequence reads: CASSQRGQGNQPQHF. Written as DNA, the CDR3 is TGTGCCAGCAGCCAACGGGGACAGGGAAATCAGCCCCAGCATTTT. The full variable domain, in which reference TRBV7-2 and TRBJ1-5 provide the parts outside the CDR3, is GAGVSQSPSNKVTEKGKDVELRCDPISGHTALYWYRQSLGQGLEFLIYFQGNSAPDKSGLPSDRFSAERTGGSVSTLTIQRTQQEDSAVYLCASSQRGQGNQPQHFGDGTRLSIL.

To note about this clone: Other DNA sequences in this specimen translate into the identical CDR3. This rearrangement joins TRBV18 to TRBJ2-3; D uncertain. The germline V and J ends were trimmed by 1 base and 1 base, with 6 bases remaining between them. Germline V gene lookup returns CDR1 KGHSH and CDR2 LQKENI. CDR3 size: 14 residues. CDR3: CASSPRTGTDTQYF. DNA for the CDR3: TGTGCCAGCTCACCACGGACCGGCACAGATACGCAGTATTTT.

This clone was observed a single time. This chain uses TRBV7-2 with TRBJ2-1; D unresolved. Germline loops: CDR1 SGHTA, CDR2 FQGNSA. The CDR3 is 11 amino acids. Trimming cost V 5 bases and J 8 bases, with 7 bases left between them. CDR3 in amino acids: CASSPLHEQFF. The CDR3 DNA follows: TGTGCCAGCAGCCCCCTACATGAGCAGTTCTTC.

The V and J genes are TRBV6-5 and TRBJ2-2, with D possibly matching TRBD1 (6 bases). This CDR3 contains 13 residues. The germline CDR1 and CDR2 sequences are MNHEY and SVGAGI. The DNA of the CDR3 is TGTTCCACGGGACACCCGAACACCGGGGAGCTGTTTTTT. This gives the protein CSTGHPNTGELFF.

The rearrangement uses TRBV10-3 and TRBJ2-2, with 9 bases lining up with TRBD2. CDR3 length equals 15 residues. J gave up 2 bases and V 9 bases, and 7 bases lay outside the gene matches. Germline V gene data show CDR1 as ENHRY and CDR2 as SYGVKD. The CDR3 bases are TGTGCCATAAGGGGCCTAGCGGGAAACACCGGGGAGCTGTTTTTT. It codes for CAIRGLAGNTGELFF.

The chain links TRBV4-3 to TRBJ1-3, with D possibly being TRBD1 (5 bases). Germline lookup yields CDR1 LGHNA and CDR2 YSLEER. V lost 0 bases and J lost 7, with 13 bases in between. CDR3 length: 15 residues. The CDR3 region is CASSQDAAGSNTIYF. The DNA for the CDR3 is TGCGCCAGCAGCCAAGATGCGGCAGGGTCGAACACCATATATTTT.

This chain joins TRBV2 and TRBJ1-6, with a tentative D call TRBD1 (5 bases). Germline V lookup: CDR1 SNHLY, CDR2 FYNNEI. Trimming removed 3 bases at V and 7 bases at J, with 10 bases between. The CDR3 is 14 amino acids. This CDR3 reads CASSDVRANSPLHF. CDR3 sequence (DNA): TGTGCCAGCAGTGACGTCAGGGCCAATTCACCCCTCCACTTT. The whole variable domain, remainder taken from reference TRBV2 and TRBJ1-6, is EPEVTQTPSHQVTQMGQEVILRCVPISNHLYFYWYRQILGQKVEFLVSFYNNEISEKSEIFDDQFSVERPDGSNFTLKIRSTKLEDSAMYFCASSDVRANSPLHFGNGTRLTVT.

J is TRBJ2-6 and V is TRBV14; possible D gene TRBD1, 5 bases. The CDR3 totals 15 residues. Germline V gene lookup returns CDR1 SGHDN and CDR2 FVKESK. V was shortened by 4 bases and J by 0 bases, with 7 bases between the two germline ends. This chain's CDR3 is CASSPGYSGANVLTF. CDR3 sequence (DNA): TGTGCCAGCAGCCCAGGGTACTCTGGGGCCAACGTCCTGACTTTC.

This clone is a singleton in its sample. The chain combines TRBV24-1 with TRBJ1-5; perhaps TRBD1 as D (6 bases). Per the germline V gene, CDR1 is KGHDR and CDR2 is SFDVKD. The CDR3 is made up of 15 amino acids. Trimming removed 3 bases at V and 3 bases at J, with 11 bases between. The DNA of the CDR3 is TGTGCCACCAGTGATGCACAGGGCCCCAATCAGCCCCAGCATTTT. It encodes CATSDAQGPNQPQHF.

The chain joins TRBV3-1 (or the pseudogene TRBV3-2) to TRBJ2-3; 7 positions match TRBD2. This CDR3 comprises 16 residues. After removal of 4 bases from V and 0 bases from J, the junction contained 7 bases not matched to a gene. CDR1 is LGHDT and CDR2 is YNNKEL in the germline V gene (reference sequence). This CDR3 is CASSRKLAMSTDTQYF. The CDR3 bases are TGTGCCAGCAGCCGGAAACTAGCGATGAGCACAGATACGCAGTATTTT.

This clone was picked up one time. The chain combines TRBV4-1 with TRBJ1-2; perhaps TRBD1 as D (6 bases). V dropped 4 bases and J dropped 0 bases, with 15 bases sitting between them. The CDR3 is 16 residues long. Germline CDR1 MGHRA, CDR2 YSYEKL. The CDR3 bases are TGCGCCAGCAGCCTGAATTTGGACAGTCCTAACTATGGCTACACCTTC. This codes for CASSLNLDSPNYGYTF.

The chain employs TRBV4-2 and TRBJ1-1; 9 positions match TRBD1. CDR1 is LGHNA, CDR2 YNFKEQ, per germline. With V trimmed by 4 bases and J by 5 bases, 11 bases remained unmatched. This CDR3 is built from 16 residues. In DNA, the CDR3 is TGTGCCAGCAGCCTCCGGGTGGACAGGGGATTTACTGAAGCTTTCTTT. This sequence encodes CASSLRVDRGFTEAFF.

CDR3 sequence (DNA): TGCAGCGTTGAAGTTGATCCCAGGACAAACACCATATATTTT. Translated: CSVEVDPRTNTIYF. The chain combines TRBV29-1 with TRBJ1-3; D unresolved. Looked up from germline, CDR1 is SQVTM and CDR2 is ANQGSEA. V shed 1 base and J shed 6 bases, with 13 bases lying between them. The CDR3 length is 14 residues.

The V gene is TRBV10-1, the J gene TRBJ2-3; no clear D gene. CDR3 size: 16 residues. In germline, CDR1 is WNHNN, CDR2 SYGVQD (reference sequence). V lost 3 bases and J 1 base, leaving 14 bases between the germline ends. The CDR3 coding sequence is TGCGCCAGCAGTGAAAGGAAGGGCGGTGGCACAGATACGCAGTATTTT. Encoded protein: CASSERKGGGTDTQYF.

This sequence joins TRBV6-5 and TRBJ1-4; TRBD1 is a possible D gene (6 bases). From germline, CDR1 is MNHEY and CDR2 SVGAGI. The CDR3 totals 15 residues. Trimming pared 10 bases from V and 3 bases from J, leaving 18 bases between. The chain's CDR3 is CATRSTGLSNEKLFF. As DNA, the CDR3 is TGTGCCACTCGCTCAACAGGGCTTTCTAATGAAAAACTGTTTTTT.

The chain is built from TRBV15 and TRBJ2-2; 8 bases map to TRBD1. CDR1 and CDR2 from the germline V gene are LNHNV and YYDKDF (reference sequence). After removal of 4 bases from V and 5 bases from J, the junction contained 12 bases not matched to a gene. CDR3 length: 17 amino acids. CDR3 residues: CATSTAPGQGWTGELFF. The CDR3 region has the DNA TGTGCCACCAGCACCGCCCCTGGACAGGGATGGACCGGGGAGCTGTTTTTT.

The chain has TRBV27 and TRBJ2-1, with 9 bases aligning to TRBD2. Germline CDR1 reads MNHEY; CDR2 reads SMNVEV (reference sequence). V lost 6 bases to trimming and J lost 7 bases; unmatched junction nucleotides: 10. This CDR3 is 15 amino acids long. CDR3 nucleotides: TGTGCCAGCAGGACGAGTAGCGGGAGAACAAATGAGCAGTTCTTC. Residues: CASRTSSGRTNEQFF.

The J gene is TRBJ2-7, the V gene TRBV28; 8 positions agree with TRBD2. V gave up 6 bases and J gave up 3 bases; unmatched junction bases: 7. This CDR3 comprises 14 residues. Looked up from germline, CDR1 is MDHEN and CDR2 is SYDVKM. The CDR3: CASRRTSGYYEQYF. CDR3 coding DNA: TGTGCCAGCAGAAGAACTAGCGGCTACTACGAGCAGTACTTC.

The V and J genes are TRBV9 and TRBJ2-3; tentative D call: TRBD1 (6 bases). The CDR3 has 14 residues. The ends were cut back, 1 base at V and 2 bases at J, with 8 bases in the middle. Germline-derived CDR1 and CDR2 are SGDLS and YYNGEE. The DNA for the CDR3 is TGTGCCAGCAGCGTACGGGACATCACAGATACGCAGTATTTT. It is translated as CASSVRDITDTQYF.

V is TRBV2 and J is TRBJ2-3, with a weak D call TRBD2 (6 bases). Germline V gene sequence: CDR1 SNHLY, CDR2 FYNNEI. Trimming removed 3 bases from V and 1 base from J, with 14 bases in between. CDR3 length equals 16 residues. Here the CDR3 reads CASSDKRGGGTDTQYF. The CDR3 coding sequence is TGTGCCAGCAGTGACAAGCGAGGCGGGGGCACAGATACGCAGTATTTT. Complete variable domain (other parts from reference TRBV2 and TRBJ2-3): EPEVTQTPSHQVTQMGQEVILRCVPISNHLYFYWYRQILGQKVEFLVSFYNNEISEKSEIFDDQFSVERPDGSNFTLKIRSTKLEDSAMYFCASSDKRGGGTDTQYFGPGTRLTVL.

The J gene is TRBJ1-1, the V gene TRBV10-2; 8 bases match TRBD1. V lost 1 base to trimming and J lost 2 bases; unmatched junction nucleotides: 12. CDR1 is WSHSY, CDR2 SAAADI, per germline. This CDR3 spans 18 amino acids. The CDR3 sequence: CASSELGTGRQFNTEAFF. DNA for the CDR3: TGCGCCAGCAGTGAGTTGGGGACAGGAAGACAATTTAACACTGAAGCTTTCTTT.

This clone was observed a single time. The chain has TRBV29-1 and TRBJ2-1; 8 bases are shared with TRBD2. The CDR3 is 14 amino acids. V gave up 6 bases and J gave up 3 bases; unmatched junction bases: 7. Germline V gene lookup returns CDR1 SQVTM and CDR2 ANQGSEA. This chain's CDR3 is CSVRAGVVYNEQFF. CDR3 sequence (DNA): TGCAGCGTGAGAGCGGGAGTTGTCTACAATGAGCAGTTCTTC.